This T cell receptor (beta chain) was found in a study of shared clonotypes between healthy human individuals. Across the study: CD4 naive and memory got three plates each, CD8 naive two, CD8 memory one.

Whole-study findings and limits: Rarefaction showed sorted-subset sequencing was incomplete despite large depth. Relative to their counterparts shared across all four donors, non-shared clonotypes exhibited diminished generation probabilities.

This CDR3 region has 15 residues. Germline V gene lookup returns CDR1 MDHEN and CDR2 SYDVKM. The ends lost 5 bases at V and 2 bases at J; junction bases unmatched: 7. Comments on this clone: Antigen unknown.

Replicate PCRs run on sorted subsets employed roughly 180 ng DNA, approximately 30,000 T cell genomes. Clones were read by immunoSEQ multiplex PCR, and TCRdb kept only the in-frame ones, dropping some. The sample has about 1 million clones; 75% are singletons. The specimen sequenced was memory CD4+ T cells sorted from blood. As to subset: CD45RA-negative fraction. This sequence joins TRBV28 and TRBJ1-1, with 8 bases fitting TRBD1. This receptor was identified in a man aged 18 to 30 in good health. The DNA for the CDR3 is TGTGCCAGCAGTCCCCCCGCAGGGGGCAACACTGAAGCTTTCTTT. Translating it yields CASSPPAGGNTEAFF.